Listed below are T cell receptor beta chains from one sample, sequenced in a study of blood T cell repertoires in COVID-19. TCRdb keeps only in-frame clones here, not all; method: immunoSEQ multiplex PCR. The sample holds over 70,000 clones, approximately 89% seen once. Material for sequencing was peripheral blood. The source of these receptors is an elderly man with acute or convalescent COVID-19. Both conserved end residues are part of each CDR3. The order of the fields is D gene, V gene, J gene, clone size, CDR3 DNA, CDR3 protein. The D gene is left open where the match is weak. A clone size is listed for some rows: how often the clone was seen (once, few, many), or a class if it is expanded.

.,TRBV27,TRBJ2-3,.,TGTGCCAGCAGTCTCGATAGAGATACGCAGTATTTT,CASSLDRDTQYF
.,TRBV9,TRBJ1-1,once,TGTGCCAGCAGCGTAGACACGAACACTGAAGCTTTCTTT,CASSVDTNTEAFF
.,TRBV25-1,TRBJ1-2,.,TGTGCCAGCAGTGAATTAAGCGTAGGGGGAAGGCATGGCTACACCTTC,CASSELSVGGRHGYTF
.,TRBV7-9,TRBJ1-1,.,TGTGCCAGCAGCGTACAGGTTTCGAACACTGAAGCTTTCTTT,CASSVQVSNTEAFF
TRBD1,TRBV9,TRBJ1-2,once,TGTGCCAGCAGCGTAAGTGGACAGGGCGGTGGCTACACCTTC,CASSVSGQGGGYTF
TRBD1,TRBV5-5,TRBJ1-1,.,TGTGCCAGCAGCGGACAGGGGTACACTGAAGCTTTCTTT,CASSGQGYTEAFF
.,TRBV7-8,TRBJ1-1,.,TGTGCCAGCAGCACCGGACAGTTTTTGAACACTGAAGCTTTCTTT,CASSTGQFLNTEAFF
TRBD2,TRBV6-1,TRBJ2-7,.,TGTGCCAGCAGTGTCGGACTAGCGGGCCGAAGCTCCTACGAGCAGTACTTC,CASSVGLAGRSSYEQYF
.,TRBV28,TRBJ1-1,.,TGTGCCAGCAGTCCCCCCCAGGGGCATGCTGAAGCTTTCTTT,CASSPPQGHAEAFF
.,TRBV6-2/TRBV6-3,TRBJ2-3,.,TGTGCCAGCAGCCCCTCGGGAACAGATACGCAGTATTTT,CASSPSGTDTQYF
.,TRBV18,TRBJ1-5,.,TGTGCCAGCTCACCGGGGACCGGGACTGGCAATCAGCCCCAGCATTTT,CASSPGTGTGNQPQHF
.,TRBV7-9,TRBJ1-1,.,TGTGCCAGCAGCCCCCGCAACACGAACACTGAAGCTTTCTTT,CASSPRNTNTEAFF
.,TRBV7-9,TRBJ2-7,.,TGTGCCAGCAGCCAGGTGTGGGAGCAGTACTTC,CASSQVWEQYF
TRBD2,TRBV2,TRBJ2-3,.,TGTGCCAGCAGTGGGCTAGCGGGGGGTGTAGATACGCAGTATTTT,CASSGLAGGVDTQYF
TRBD1,TRBV5-4,TRBJ1-2,few,TGTGCCAGCAGCCCAAGGACAGGGGGCGACTATGGCTACACCTTC,CASSPRTGGDYGYTF
TRBD1,TRBV10-3,TRBJ1-5,.,TGTGCCATCAGTGAAGACAGGGGCGGCAATCAGCCCCAGCATTTT,CAISEDRGGNQPQHF
TRBD1,TRBV2,TRBJ1-4,.,TGTGCCAGCAGTAGCGACAGGGAAAACGAAAAACTGTTTTTT,CASSSDRENEKLFF
TRBD2,TRBV12-5,TRBJ2-2,.,TGTGCTAGTGGTTTGGGACTAGCGACCGGGGAGCTGTTTTTT,CASGLGLATGELFF
.,TRBV2,TRBJ2-3,few,TGTGCCAGCAGTGAAATCGCGCAGTATTTT,CASSEIAQYF
TRBD1,TRBV3-1/TRBV3-2,TRBJ1-5,.,TGTGCCAGCAGTTCACAGGGGGCAGATCAGCCCCAGCATTTT,CASSSQGADQPQHF
TRBD1,TRBV18,TRBJ1-2,.,TGTGCCAGCTCACCGGGGACAGGGGTTGACTATGGCTACACCTTC,CASSPGTGVDYGYTF
TRBD1,TRBV6-6,TRBJ1-3,.,TGTGCCAGCCTCGACAGGGGGCGAAACACCATATATTTT,CASLDRGRNTIYF
.,TRBV19,TRBJ1-5,.,TGTGCCAGTAGTATAAAAGAGAGCAATCAGCCCCAGCATTTT,CASSIKESNQPQHF
.,TRBV10-3,TRBJ2-1,.,TGTGCCATCAGTGAGTCGAATGGGCCTGAGCAGTTCTTC,CAISESNGPEQFF
TRBD1,TRBV20-1,TRBJ1-1,.,TGCAGTGCTATGACAGGGAACGAAGCTTTCTTT,CSAMTGNEAFF
.,TRBV9,TRBJ2-1,.,TGTGCCAGCAGCGTAAAAGGGGCTGACAATGAGCAGTTCTTC,CASSVKGADNEQFF
TRBD1,TRBV14,TRBJ1-4,once,TGTGCCAGCAGCCGAGGGGGCACTAATGAAAAACTGTTTTTT,CASSRGGTNEKLFF
.,TRBV5-5,TRBJ1-2,.,TGTGCCAGCAGCCCCAATTATGGCTACACCTTC,CASSPNYGYTF